The T cell receptor beta chain described here comes from a study of Tregs in tolerant kidney transplant recipients. Study results and caveats: The small number of patients limits these findings pending further validation. Tregs expanded with activated donor B cells seemed most donor-specific.

CD4+CD25+CD127- Tregs, CD4+CD25- non-Tregs, CD4 and CD8 cells were sorted. The assay was immunoSEQ multiplex PCR, and TCRdb's table has in-frame clones only and misses some. The sample lists 200,000 to 300,000 clones; around 82% were seen once. With 5 bases removed from V and 4 bases from J, the gap between germline ends came to 11 bases. Per the germline V gene, CDR1 is SGHAT and CDR2 is FQNNGV. This CDR3 region has 13 residues. Worth noting for this clone: Its antigen is as yet unknown.

The receptor was derived from a human donor in good health. The source material was CD4+ T cells from blood. This chain uses TRBV11-2 with TRBJ1-2; a possible D gene is TRBD1 (6 bases). The CDR3 bases are TGTGCCAGCAGCCCAGGGGCCTTCTATGGCTACACCTTC. The encoded protein is CASSPGAFYGYTF.